Listed below are T cell receptor beta chains from one sample, sequenced in a study of blood T cells in healthy people across ages. TCRdb used MiXCR to reprocess the 5' RACE reads, holding one entry per CDR3 protein. The sample includes more than 450,000 distinct CDR3 sequences, 27% of them seen just once. These data were also reused for a study on T cells of mothers and their children.

Sample: blood. The receptors stem from a boy aged 2-15 years in good health. The CDR3 runs from the conserved cysteine through the conserved F or W. The D gene is left open where the match is weak. Not all rows give a size; the values are once, few, many and, for expanded clones, a class.

v_gene: TRBV25-1
j_gene: TRBJ2-7
len: 14
abundance: few
d_gene: TRBD1
CDR3aa: CASTEPGQEYEQYF
CDR3nt: TGTGCCAGCACCGAACCGGGACAGGAATACGAGCAGTACTTC

v_gene: TRBV7-2
j_gene: TRBJ1-2
len: 14
abundance: NA
d_gene: NA
CDR3aa: CASSSGTPTGGYTF
CDR3nt: TGTGCCAGCAGCTCCGGGACCCCCACTGGAGGCTACACCTTC

v_gene: TRBV20-1
j_gene: TRBJ2-7
len: 11
abundance: NA
d_gene: NA
CDR3aa: CSARQGHEQYF
CDR3nt: TGCAGTGCTAGACAGGGCCACGAGCAGTACTTC

v_gene: TRBV20-1
j_gene: TRBJ1-4
len: 13
abundance: NA
d_gene: NA
CDR3aa: CSARDGSRGGLFF
CDR3nt: TGCAGTGCTAGAGATGGGTCCCGCGGCGGACTGTTTTTT

v_gene: TRBV7-9
j_gene: TRBJ2-7
len: 15
abundance: few
d_gene: TRBD2
CDR3aa: CASSSSGRGNYEQYF
CDR3nt: TGTGCCAGCAGCTCCAGCGGGAGGGGGAACTACGAGCAGTACTTC

v_gene: TRBV20-1
j_gene: TRBJ2-7
len: 13
abundance: NA
d_gene: TRBD2
CDR3aa: CSAKAGAPYEQYF
CDR3nt: TGCAGTGCTAAAGCGGGGGCCCCCTACGAGCAGTACTTC

v_gene: TRBV7-2
j_gene: TRBJ2-3
len: 15
abundance: NA
d_gene: NA
CDR3aa: CASSKNQRGTDTQYF
CDR3nt: TGTGCCAGCAGCAAAAACCAGAGGGGCACAGATACGCAGTATTTT

v_gene: TRBV20-1
j_gene: TRBJ2-4
len: 14
abundance: NA
d_gene: TRBD2
CDR3aa: CSARRLAGGSRSYF
CDR3nt: TGCAGTGCTAGACGACTAGCGGGAGGATCCCGTTCGTACTTC

v_gene: TRBV28
j_gene: TRBJ2-5
len: 14
abundance: NA
d_gene: TRBD2
CDR3aa: CASRLLAGEGTQYF
CDR3nt: TGTGCCAGCAGACTTCTAGCGGGGGAAGGGACCCAGTACTTC

v_gene: TRBV5-1
j_gene: TRBJ2-2
len: 17
abundance: few
d_gene: TRBD2
CDR3aa: CASSLIWTSGGAGELFF
CDR3nt: TGCGCCAGCAGCTTGATCTGGACTAGCGGGGGGGCCGGGGAGCTGTTTTTT

v_gene: TRBV7-8
j_gene: TRBJ2-1
len: 13
abundance: NA
d_gene: NA
CDR3aa: CGSSLVASNEQFF
CDR3nt: TGTGGGAGCAGCTTAGTTGCTAGCAATGAGCAGTTCTTC

v_gene: TRBV5-1
j_gene: TRBJ2-1
len: 13
abundance: NA
d_gene: TRBD2
CDR3aa: CASKAGVLNEQFF
CDR3nt: TGCGCCAGCAAGGCGGGAGTACTAAATGAGCAGTTCTTC

v_gene: TRBV5-5
j_gene: TRBJ2-1
len: 17
abundance: NA
d_gene: NA
CDR3aa: CASSSRGQVSSYNEQFF
CDR3nt: TGTGCCAGCAGCTCGAGGGGTCAGGTGAGCTCCTACAATGAGCAGTTCTTC

v_gene: TRBV27
j_gene: TRBJ1-2
len: 12
abundance: few
d_gene: TRBD1
CDR3aa: CASRRTGEGYTF
CDR3nt: TGTGCCAGCAGGCGGACAGGGGAGGGCTACACCTTC

v_gene: TRBV7-2
j_gene: TRBJ2-7
len: 15
abundance: few
d_gene: TRBD2
CDR3aa: CASSSLLASSYEQYF
CDR3nt: TGTGCCAGCAGCTCGCTACTAGCGTCGTCCTACGAGCAGTACTTC

v_gene: TRBV30
j_gene: TRBJ2-7
len: 14
abundance: NA
d_gene: NA
CDR3aa: CAWSVLYLDSEQYF
CDR3nt: TGTGCCTGGAGTGTATTGTATTTGGACTCCGAGCAGTACTTC

v_gene: TRBV6-1
j_gene: TRBJ2-3
len: 17
abundance: few
d_gene: TRBD1
CDR3aa: CASSEATGTGVTDTQYF
CDR3nt: TGTGCCAGCAGTGAAGCGACCGGGACAGGGGTAACAGATACGCAGTATTTT

v_gene: TRBV7-2
j_gene: TRBJ2-3
len: 16
abundance: NA
d_gene: TRBD2
CDR3aa: CASSLVSGGPGDTQYF
CDR3nt: TGTGCCAGCAGCTTAGTGTCGGGAGGGCCAGGAGATACGCAGTATTTT

v_gene: TRBV4-3
j_gene: TRBJ2-7
len: 13
abundance: NA
d_gene: NA
CDR3aa: CASSQDKAYEQYF
CDR3nt: TGCGCCAGCAGCCAAGATAAGGCTTACGAGCAGTACTTC

v_gene: TRBV20-1
j_gene: TRBJ2-1
len: 17
abundance: few
d_gene: TRBD2
CDR3aa: CSASREPGLAGVDEQFF
CDR3nt: TGCAGTGCTAGTCGGGAACCAGGACTAGCGGGAGTTGATGAGCAGTTCTTC

v_gene: TRBV25-1
j_gene: TRBJ2-5
len: 15
abundance: NA
d_gene: TRBD2
CDR3aa: CASKGDSGVQETQYF
CDR3nt: TGTGCCAGCAAGGGGGATAGCGGGGTACAGGAGACCCAGTACTTC

v_gene: TRBV5-1
j_gene: TRBJ2-5
len: 14
abundance: few
d_gene: NA
CDR3aa: CASSLWGTQETQYF
CDR3nt: TGCGCCAGCAGCTTGTGGGGCACCCAAGAGACCCAGTACTTC

v_gene: TRBV4-3
j_gene: TRBJ2-3
len: 14
abundance: NA
d_gene: NA
CDR3aa: CASSPGASTDTQYF
CDR3nt: TGCGCCAGCAGCCCAGGGGCCAGCACAGATACGCAGTATTTT

v_gene: TRBV15
j_gene: TRBJ2-5
len: 15
abundance: NA
d_gene: NA
CDR3aa: CATSRLQGGRETQYF
CDR3nt: TGTGCCACCAGCAGACTTCAGGGGGGTCGAGAGACCCAGTACTTC

v_gene: TRBV2
j_gene: TRBJ2-4
len: 17
abundance: NA
d_gene: TRBD1
CDR3aa: CASSPIQGAEAKNIQYF
CDR3nt: TGTGCCAGCAGTCCAATTCAGGGGGCAGAAGCCAAAAACATTCAATACTTC

v_gene: TRBV27
j_gene: TRBJ2-1
len: 14
abundance: few
d_gene: NA
CDR3aa: CASSPLGASNEQFF
CDR3nt: TGTGCCAGCAGTCCCCTTGGCGCGAGCAATGAGCAGTTCTTC

v_gene: TRBV20-1
j_gene: TRBJ2-7
len: 14
abundance: few
d_gene: TRBD2
CDR3aa: CSAIPGGSSYEQYF
CDR3nt: TGCAGTGCTATTCCCGGGGGGAGTTCCTACGAGCAGTACTTC

v_gene: TRBV25-1
j_gene: TRBJ2-7
len: 15
abundance: NA
d_gene: NA
CDR3aa: CASSSTGWESYEQYF
CDR3nt: TGTGCCAGCAGCTCGACAGGCTGGGAGTCCTACGAGCAGTACTTC

v_gene: TRBV20-1
j_gene: TRBJ2-5
len: 17
abundance: NA
d_gene: TRBD1
CDR3aa: CSARAVPGQGVLETQYF
CDR3nt: TGCAGTGCTAGAGCGGTCCCGGGACAGGGGGTTCTAGAGACCCAGTACTTC

v_gene: TRBV20-1
j_gene: TRBJ1-2
len: 12
abundance: NA
d_gene: NA
CDR3aa: CSAYGDNYGYTF
CDR3nt: TGCAGTGCGTACGGGGATAACTATGGCTACACCTTC

v_gene: TRBV5-1
j_gene: TRBJ1-6
len: 16
abundance: NA
d_gene: NA
CDR3aa: CASSLTGTLSNAPLHF
CDR3nt: TGCGCCAGCAGCTTGACCGGGACACTGTCAAATGCACCCCTCCACTTT

v_gene: TRBV10-2
j_gene: TRBJ1-2
len: 13
abundance: few
d_gene: NA
CDR3aa: CASGEGGLEGYTF
CDR3nt: TGCGCCAGCGGGGAGGGGGGCTTGGAAGGCTACACCTTC

v_gene: TRBV6-5
j_gene: TRBJ2-7
len: 12
abundance: NA
d_gene: NA
CDR3aa: CASRDLRGEQYF
CDR3nt: TGTGCCAGCAGAGACCTCCGTGGCGAGCAGTACTTC

v_gene: TRBV20-1
j_gene: TRBJ1-3
len: 14
abundance: few
d_gene: NA
CDR3aa: CSAAVRDAGNTIYF
CDR3nt: TGCAGTGCTGCAGTCAGGGACGCTGGAAACACCATATATTTT

v_gene: TRBV4-1
j_gene: TRBJ2-2
len: 17
abundance: few
d_gene: TRBD2
CDR3aa: CASSSGGLAATTGELFF
CDR3nt: TGCGCCAGCAGCTCCGGGGGTCTAGCGGCTACAACCGGGGAGCTGTTTTTT